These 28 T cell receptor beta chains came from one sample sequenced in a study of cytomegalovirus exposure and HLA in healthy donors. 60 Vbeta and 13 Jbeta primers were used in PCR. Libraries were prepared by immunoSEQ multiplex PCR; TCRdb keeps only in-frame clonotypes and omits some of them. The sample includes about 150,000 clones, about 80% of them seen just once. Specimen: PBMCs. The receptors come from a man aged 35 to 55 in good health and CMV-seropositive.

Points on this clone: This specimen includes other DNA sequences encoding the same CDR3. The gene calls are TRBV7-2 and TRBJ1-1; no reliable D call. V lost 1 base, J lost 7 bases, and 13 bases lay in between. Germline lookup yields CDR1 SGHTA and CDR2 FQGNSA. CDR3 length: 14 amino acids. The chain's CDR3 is CASSLGRLALEAFF. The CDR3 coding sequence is TGTGCCAGCAGCTTAGGTCGCTTGGCTCTTGAAGCTTTCTTT.

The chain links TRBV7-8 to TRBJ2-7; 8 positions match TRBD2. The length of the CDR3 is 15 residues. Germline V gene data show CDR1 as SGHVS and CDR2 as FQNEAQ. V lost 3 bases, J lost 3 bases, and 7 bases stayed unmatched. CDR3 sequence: CASSFSGAGYYEQYF. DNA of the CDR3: TGTGCCAGCAGCTTTAGCGGGGCCGGCTACTACGAGCAGTACTTC.

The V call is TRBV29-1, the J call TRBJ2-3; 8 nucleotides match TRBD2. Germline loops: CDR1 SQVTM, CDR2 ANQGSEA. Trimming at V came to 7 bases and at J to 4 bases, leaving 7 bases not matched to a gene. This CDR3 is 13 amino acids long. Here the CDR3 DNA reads TGCAGCGGACGGGAGGGGTGGCCAGATACGCAGTATTTT. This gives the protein CSGREGWPDTQYF.

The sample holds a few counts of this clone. The CDR3 coding sequence is TGTGCCAGCAGCTCAGACAGGGGGAACACTGAAGCTTTCTTT. It yields the protein CASSSDRGNTEAFF. The rearrangement links TRBV13 to TRBJ1-1; 8 nucleotides match TRBD1. This CDR3 region has 14 residues. The V gene's germline CDR1 is PRHDT and CDR2 FYEKMQ (reference sequence). Unmatched junction bases numbered 2, after V lost 4 bases and J lost 1 base.

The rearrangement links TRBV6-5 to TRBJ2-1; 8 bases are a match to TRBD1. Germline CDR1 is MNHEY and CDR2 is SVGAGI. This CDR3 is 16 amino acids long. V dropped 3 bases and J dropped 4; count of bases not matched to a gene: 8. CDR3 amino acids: CASSYRRDRPYNEQFF. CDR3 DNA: TGTGCCAGCAGTTATAGGAGGGACAGGCCATACAATGAGCAGTTCTTC.

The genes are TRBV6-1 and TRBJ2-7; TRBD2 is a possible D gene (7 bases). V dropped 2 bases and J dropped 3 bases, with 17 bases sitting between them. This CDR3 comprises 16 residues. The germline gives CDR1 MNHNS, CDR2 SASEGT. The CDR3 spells CASSERGGRRSYEQYF. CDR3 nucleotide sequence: TGTGCCAGCAGTGAAAGGGGGGGGCGGAGGAGCTACGAGCAGTACTTC.

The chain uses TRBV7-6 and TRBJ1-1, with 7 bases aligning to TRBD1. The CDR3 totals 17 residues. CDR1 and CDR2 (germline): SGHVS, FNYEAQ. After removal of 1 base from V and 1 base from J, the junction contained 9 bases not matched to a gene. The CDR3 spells CASSLDLWDSQNTEAFF. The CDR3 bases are TGTGCCAGCAGCTTAGACCTCTGGGACAGCCAGAACACTGAAGCTTTCTTT.

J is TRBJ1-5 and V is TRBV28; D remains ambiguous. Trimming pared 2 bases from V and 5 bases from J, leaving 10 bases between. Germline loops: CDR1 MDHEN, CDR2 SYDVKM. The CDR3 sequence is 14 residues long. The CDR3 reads CASSLVGGDQPQHF. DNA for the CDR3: TGTGCCAGCAGTTTAGTGGGAGGAGATCAGCCCCAGCATTTT.

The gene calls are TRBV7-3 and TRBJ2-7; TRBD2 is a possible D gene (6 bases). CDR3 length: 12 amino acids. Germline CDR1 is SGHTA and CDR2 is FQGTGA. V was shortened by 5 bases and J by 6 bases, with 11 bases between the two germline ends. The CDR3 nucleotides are TGTGCCAGCAGCCCGGGGGTGGGCGAGCAGTACTTC. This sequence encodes CASSPGVGEQYF.

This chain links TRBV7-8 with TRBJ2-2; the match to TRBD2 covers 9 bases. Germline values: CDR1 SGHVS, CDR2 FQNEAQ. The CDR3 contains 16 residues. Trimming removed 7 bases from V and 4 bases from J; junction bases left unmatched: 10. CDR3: CASKSREGRGTGELFF. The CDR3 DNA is TGTGCCAGCAAATCGCGGGAGGGCCGGGGCACCGGGGAGCTGTTTTTT. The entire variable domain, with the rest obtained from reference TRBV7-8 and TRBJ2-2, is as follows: GAGVSQSPRYKVAKRGQDVALRCDPISGHVSLFWYQQALGQGPEFLTYFQNEAQLDKSGLPSDRFFAERPEGSVSTLKIQRTQQEDSAVYLCASKSREGRGTGELFFGEGSRLTVL.

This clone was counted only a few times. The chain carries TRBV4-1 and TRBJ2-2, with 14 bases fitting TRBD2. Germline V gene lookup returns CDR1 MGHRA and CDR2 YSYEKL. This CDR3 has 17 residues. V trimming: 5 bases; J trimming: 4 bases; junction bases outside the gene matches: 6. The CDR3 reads CASSVGLAGVGTGELFF. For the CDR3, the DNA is TGCGCCAGCAGCGTGGGACTAGCGGGAGTCGGCACCGGGGAGCTGTTTTTT.

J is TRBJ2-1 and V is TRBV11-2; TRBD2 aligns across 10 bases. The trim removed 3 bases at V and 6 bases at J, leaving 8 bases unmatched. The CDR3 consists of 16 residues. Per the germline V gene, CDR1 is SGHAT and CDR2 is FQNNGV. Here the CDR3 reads CASSLAHGTSVNEQFF. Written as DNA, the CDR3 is TGTGCCAGCAGCTTGGCCCACGGGACTAGCGTCAATGAGCAGTTCTTC.

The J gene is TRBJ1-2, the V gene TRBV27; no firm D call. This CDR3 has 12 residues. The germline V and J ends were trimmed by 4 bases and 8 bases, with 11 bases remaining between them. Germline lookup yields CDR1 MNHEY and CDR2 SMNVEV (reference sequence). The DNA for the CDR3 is TGTGCCAGCAGTTCACTAGGTTACGGCTACACCTTC. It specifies CASSSLGYGYTF.

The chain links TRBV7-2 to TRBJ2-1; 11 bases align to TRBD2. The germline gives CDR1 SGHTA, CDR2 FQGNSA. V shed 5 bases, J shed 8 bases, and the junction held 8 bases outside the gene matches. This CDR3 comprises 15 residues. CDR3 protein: CASSPRLAGSYEQFF. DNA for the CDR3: TGTGCCAGCAGCCCCAGACTAGCGGGAAGTTATGAGCAGTTCTTC.

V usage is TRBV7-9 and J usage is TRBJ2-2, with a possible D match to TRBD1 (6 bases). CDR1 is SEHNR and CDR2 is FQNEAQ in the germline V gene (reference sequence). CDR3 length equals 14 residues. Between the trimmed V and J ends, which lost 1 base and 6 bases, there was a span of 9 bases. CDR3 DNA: TGTGCCAGCAGCTTAGTGGGGGCCCCCGGGGAGCTGTTTTTT. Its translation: CASSLVGAPGELFF.

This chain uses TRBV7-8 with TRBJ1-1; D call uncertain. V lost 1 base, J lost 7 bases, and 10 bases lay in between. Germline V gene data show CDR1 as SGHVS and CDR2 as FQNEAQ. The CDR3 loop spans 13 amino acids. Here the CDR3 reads CASSLGGGSEAFF. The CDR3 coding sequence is TGTGCCAGCAGCTTAGGGGGAGGGAGTGAAGCTTTCTTT.

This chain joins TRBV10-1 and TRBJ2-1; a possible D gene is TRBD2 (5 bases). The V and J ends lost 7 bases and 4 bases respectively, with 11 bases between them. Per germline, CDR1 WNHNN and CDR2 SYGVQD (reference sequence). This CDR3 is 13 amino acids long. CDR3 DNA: TGCGCCAGCAAGCGGAAGGCTTACAATGAGCAGTTCTTC. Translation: CASKRKAYNEQFF.

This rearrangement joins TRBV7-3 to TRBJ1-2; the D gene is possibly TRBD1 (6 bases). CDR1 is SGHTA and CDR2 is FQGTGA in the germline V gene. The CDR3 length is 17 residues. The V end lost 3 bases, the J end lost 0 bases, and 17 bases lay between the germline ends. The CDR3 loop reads CASSFTTTGQANYGYTF. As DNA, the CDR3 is TGTGCCAGCAGCTTCACCACGACAGGACAAGCTAACTATGGCTACACCTTC.

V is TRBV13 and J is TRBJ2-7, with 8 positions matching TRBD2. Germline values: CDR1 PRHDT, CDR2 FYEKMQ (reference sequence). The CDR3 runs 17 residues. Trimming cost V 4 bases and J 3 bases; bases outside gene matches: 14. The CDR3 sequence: CASSSFTPSLADYEQYF. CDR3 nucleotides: TGTGCCAGCAGCTCATTCACCCCGTCACTAGCGGACTACGAGCAGTACTTC.

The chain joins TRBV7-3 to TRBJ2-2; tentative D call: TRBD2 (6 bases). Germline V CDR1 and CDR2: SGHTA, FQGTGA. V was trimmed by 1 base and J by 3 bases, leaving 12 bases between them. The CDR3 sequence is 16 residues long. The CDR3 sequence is CASSLSGNSDTGELFF. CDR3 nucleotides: TGTGCCAGCAGCTTAAGCGGGAATAGTGACACCGGGGAGCTGTTTTTT.

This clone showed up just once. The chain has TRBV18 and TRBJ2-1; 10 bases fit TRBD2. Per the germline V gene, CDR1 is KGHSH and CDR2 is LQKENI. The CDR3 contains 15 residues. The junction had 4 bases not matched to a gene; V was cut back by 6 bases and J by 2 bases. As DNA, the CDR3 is TGTGCCAGCTCCAAAACTAGCGGGGCCTACAATGAGCAGTTCTTC. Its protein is CASSKTSGAYNEQFF.

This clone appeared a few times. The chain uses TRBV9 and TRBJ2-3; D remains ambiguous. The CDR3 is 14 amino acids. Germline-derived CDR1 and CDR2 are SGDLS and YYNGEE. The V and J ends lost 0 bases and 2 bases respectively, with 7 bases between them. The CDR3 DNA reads TGTGCCAGCAGCGTAGGACAAGCCACAGATACGCAGTATTTT. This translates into CASSVGQATDTQYF.

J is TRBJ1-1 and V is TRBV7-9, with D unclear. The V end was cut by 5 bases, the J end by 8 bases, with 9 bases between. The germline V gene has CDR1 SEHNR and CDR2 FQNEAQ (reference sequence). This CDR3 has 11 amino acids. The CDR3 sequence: CASSPLAEAFF. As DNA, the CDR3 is TGTGCCAGCAGCCCGCTGGCCGAAGCTTTCTTT.

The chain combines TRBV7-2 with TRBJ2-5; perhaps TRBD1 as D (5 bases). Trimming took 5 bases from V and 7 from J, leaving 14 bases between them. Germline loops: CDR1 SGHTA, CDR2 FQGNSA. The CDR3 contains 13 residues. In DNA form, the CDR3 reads TGTGCCAGCAGCCAAAAGGGGCTGGGGACCCAGTACTTC. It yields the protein CASSQKGLGTQYF.

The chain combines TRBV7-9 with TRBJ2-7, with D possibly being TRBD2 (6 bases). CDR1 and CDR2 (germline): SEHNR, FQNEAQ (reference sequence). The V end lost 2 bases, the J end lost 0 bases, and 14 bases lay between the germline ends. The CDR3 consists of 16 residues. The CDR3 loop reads CASSLSLGGDSYEQYF. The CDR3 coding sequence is TGTGCCAGCAGCTTAAGTTTGGGAGGAGACTCCTACGAGCAGTACTTC.

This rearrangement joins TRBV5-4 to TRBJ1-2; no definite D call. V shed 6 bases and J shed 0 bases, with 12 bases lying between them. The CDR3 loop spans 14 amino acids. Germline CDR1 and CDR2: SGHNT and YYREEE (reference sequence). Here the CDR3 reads CASTPGAANYGYTF. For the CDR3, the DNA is TGTGCCAGCACCCCGGGAGCGGCTAACTATGGCTACACCTTC.

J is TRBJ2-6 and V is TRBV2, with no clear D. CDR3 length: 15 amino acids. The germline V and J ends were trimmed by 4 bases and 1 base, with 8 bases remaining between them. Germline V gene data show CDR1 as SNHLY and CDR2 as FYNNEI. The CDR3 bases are TGTGCCAGCAGTGTATTGTTATCTGGGGCCAACGTCCTGACTTTC. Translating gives CASSVLLSGANVLTF.

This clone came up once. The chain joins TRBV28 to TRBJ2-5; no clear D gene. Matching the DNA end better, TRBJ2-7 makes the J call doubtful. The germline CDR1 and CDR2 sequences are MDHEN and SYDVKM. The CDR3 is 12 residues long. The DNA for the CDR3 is TGTGCCAGCACCCGCGCCCACTACGAGCAGTACTTC. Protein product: CASTRAHYEQYF.